This is a list of T cell receptor beta chains from one sample in a study of T cell repertoires in cytomegalovirus infection. Their cognate antigens are unknown. TCRdb re-called the reads through MiXCR, storing one row per CDR3 protein. In the table there are 900,000 to 950,000 distinct CDR3 sequences, roughly 31% of which are singletons. The source material was cultured CD8+ T cells from PBMCs, sampled from culture after CMV antigen stimulation. These TCRs come from a human donor in good health (CMV status not recorded). Some clones in this sample may be carry-over from other donors' samples. Both conserved end residues are part of each CDR3. Fields, in order: D gene, V gene, CDR3 length, CDR3 protein. D genes are given only for firm matches.

D: TRBD1
V: TRBV4-3
length: 15
CDR3: CASRLAGGRGNEQFF

D: -
V: TRBV10-3
length: 11
CDR3: CAISEGRLAFF

D: -
V: TRBV5-4
length: 16
CDR3: CASSTSGRGLYNEQFF

D: -
V: TRBV10-3
length: 14
CDR3: CAISEAGIGETQYF

D: -
V: TRBV27
length: 13
CDR3: CATRGNGNSPLHF

D: TRBD1
V: TRBV7-9
length: 15
CDR3: CASSTQGASGNTIYF

D: -
V: TRBV5-6
length: 14
CDR3: CASSLISSYNEQFF

D: -
V: TRBV6-6
length: 15
CDR3: CAISYSEAGGDEQFF

D: -
V: TRBV7-6
length: 14
CDR3: CASSSARGTDTQYF

D: TRBD2
V: TRBV11-1
length: 17
CDR3: CASSLARGGGAADTQYF